This TCR beta chain was documented in a study of metastatic and nonmetastatic thyroid tumors. The germline CDR1 and CDR2 sequences are MNHEY and SVGEGT. This CDR3 region has 18 residues. V was pared by 4 bases and J by 3 bases, with 14 bases of the junction left unmatched. Authors' processing steps: Built for papillary thyroid cancer, a distant-metastasis classifier drew on CDR3 differences across clinicopathological groups. TCRdb reprocessed the PCR reads via MiXCR. The V and J calls, along with clone size, are taken from TCRdb and not from the paper's own processing. The data show 30,000 to 40,000 clones, with roughly a third seen just once and approximately 22% held by the top ten. This clone came up a few times. What it binds is unknown. Until they underwent thyroid surgery, no patient had received any treatment. Findings of the study overall: Within blood and tumor, benign nodules reportedly had significantly lower TCR beta diversity than malignant thyroid tumors did.

This clonotype originated in a female donor with papillary thyroid cancer or a benign thyroid nodule (not recorded which). Some clones in this sample may be carry-over from other donors' samples. Specimen: tumor tissue. This chain links TRBV6-2 or TRBV6-3 with TRBJ2-2; 7 positions match TRBD2. This CDR3 reads CASSSPKERGAHTGELFF. CDR3 nucleotide sequence: TGTGCCAGCAGTTCCCCGAAGGAGCGGGGCGCGCACACCGGGGAGCTGTTTTTT.